Included here is one T cell receptor (beta chain) sequence, with context. As yet, its antigen is unknown. The V gene lost 4 bases and the J gene lost 8 bases, with 14 bases spanning the gap. Germline CDR1 and CDR2: SEHNR and FQNEAQ (reference sequence). The CDR3 sequence is 13 residues long. PCR amplification relied on 60 Vbeta primers (plus 13 Jbeta primers). Only in-frame clones appear in the TCRdb table, and some are missing; sequencing was by immunoSEQ multiplex PCR. The sample lists approximately 280,000 clones; 85% to 90% were seen once. The record originates from a study of cytomegalovirus exposure and HLA in healthy donors. Study-level background: Previous work identified around 120 million unique TCR beta sequences from roughly 180 million T cells. General study points: In vitro, three CMV-associated chains proved specific for CMV antigens.

The material sequenced was PBMCs. This clonotype originated in a woman under 30 in good health and CMV-seronegative. V and J are TRBV7-9 and TRBJ1-2; maybe TRBD1 (6 bases). The CDR3 nucleotides are TGTGCCAGCAGCTCCGAGGCAGGGGTCGGCTACACCTTC. It encodes CASSSEAGVGYTF.